The T cell receptor (beta chain) under discussion was sequenced for a study of blood T cell repertoires in COVID-19 (dated by TCRdb to 2020 to 2022). General notes on the study: Samples from collaborators originated in the United States, Italy and Spain and spanned both the acute and convalescent phases of COVID-19. The material from the prospective study consisted of cDNA or gDNA derived from T cells, B-cell-depleted T cells, or PBMCs. Subjects who had been exposed to COVID-19, were actively infected with it, or had recovered from it provided the deeply sampled blood TCRbeta repertoires that made up the dataset. A freely available public database, intended as a resource for researchers studying the immune response to SARS-CoV-2, is where the repertoires were released. Samples came from the ongoing ImmuneRACE study (first 160 participants) plus 1,254 subjects from 6 global collaborators. The sample metadata nearly always contained a de-identified subject ID, COVID-19 status, age in years and sex. Where available, HLA class I and class II types were taken from metadata supplied by the sample provider and were not determined by assay-based typing.

TCRbeta CDR3 regions were amplified from genomic DNA by means of the immunoSEQ Assay, a bias-controlled multiplex PCR. As for how the authors treated the data: The number of nucleated cells in each sample was estimated from the amplification of reference gene primers within the assay. To quantify the absolute abundance of each unique TCRbeta CDR3 rearrangement, sequence reads were collapsed and filtered. For each sample, productive Simpson clonality was calculated as the square root of Simpson's diversity index across productive rearrangements. Held by TCRdb, this immuneACCESS table contains in-frame sequences only and omits some clones. Under half of the omission traces to an unresolved V gene where checked; the cause of the rest is unknown. D and trimming were read from the DNA, whereas the V and J calls and clone size are those reported in that table. The sample profile shows about 200,000 clones; around 88% of them were found once. Together, the top ten hold 5% to 7% of the sample.

Trimming takes 0 bases off V and 8 bases off J; junction bases not matched to a gene: 16. The germline V gene provides CDR1 SGHAT and CDR2 FQNNGV. The CDR3 holds 18 amino acids from the cysteine to the phenylalanine. Of all the DNA, just the CDR3 is kept, 54 bases in frame from base 1. Broad study findings and their caveats: How much clinical and demographic metadata was included differed by source and by participant, and the metadata was provided uncurated.

Points on this clone: The target of this receptor is not known. No clone much larger than this one lies a single base away; base qualities are absent.

In the prospective study, participants were 18 to 89 years old, resided in under 30 geographic areas of the United States, and were enrolled through a virtual design. In the prospective study, cohorts were assigned on the basis of participant-reported clinical history obtained from a screening survey and a study questionnaire. In the prospective study, mobile phlebotomists collected whole blood, serum and a nasopharyngeal or oropharyngeal swab from each participant. Over a roughly two-month period, participants in the prospective study had the option of providing additional blood draws and questionnaires. Prospective study blood samples were shipped either frozen or at room temperature before DNA extraction.

Source material: PBMCs or T cells enriched from blood (not recorded which). The TCR comes from a man aged 40-49 years with acute COVID-19. The receptor chain draws on TRBV11-2 and TRBJ2-1, with TRBD2 matching 7 junction bases. The CDR3 here reads CASSLDRASGSWRDEQFF. The DNA is TGTGCCAGCAGCTTAGATCGGGCTAGCGGCTCTTGGAGAGATGAGCAGTTCTTC.